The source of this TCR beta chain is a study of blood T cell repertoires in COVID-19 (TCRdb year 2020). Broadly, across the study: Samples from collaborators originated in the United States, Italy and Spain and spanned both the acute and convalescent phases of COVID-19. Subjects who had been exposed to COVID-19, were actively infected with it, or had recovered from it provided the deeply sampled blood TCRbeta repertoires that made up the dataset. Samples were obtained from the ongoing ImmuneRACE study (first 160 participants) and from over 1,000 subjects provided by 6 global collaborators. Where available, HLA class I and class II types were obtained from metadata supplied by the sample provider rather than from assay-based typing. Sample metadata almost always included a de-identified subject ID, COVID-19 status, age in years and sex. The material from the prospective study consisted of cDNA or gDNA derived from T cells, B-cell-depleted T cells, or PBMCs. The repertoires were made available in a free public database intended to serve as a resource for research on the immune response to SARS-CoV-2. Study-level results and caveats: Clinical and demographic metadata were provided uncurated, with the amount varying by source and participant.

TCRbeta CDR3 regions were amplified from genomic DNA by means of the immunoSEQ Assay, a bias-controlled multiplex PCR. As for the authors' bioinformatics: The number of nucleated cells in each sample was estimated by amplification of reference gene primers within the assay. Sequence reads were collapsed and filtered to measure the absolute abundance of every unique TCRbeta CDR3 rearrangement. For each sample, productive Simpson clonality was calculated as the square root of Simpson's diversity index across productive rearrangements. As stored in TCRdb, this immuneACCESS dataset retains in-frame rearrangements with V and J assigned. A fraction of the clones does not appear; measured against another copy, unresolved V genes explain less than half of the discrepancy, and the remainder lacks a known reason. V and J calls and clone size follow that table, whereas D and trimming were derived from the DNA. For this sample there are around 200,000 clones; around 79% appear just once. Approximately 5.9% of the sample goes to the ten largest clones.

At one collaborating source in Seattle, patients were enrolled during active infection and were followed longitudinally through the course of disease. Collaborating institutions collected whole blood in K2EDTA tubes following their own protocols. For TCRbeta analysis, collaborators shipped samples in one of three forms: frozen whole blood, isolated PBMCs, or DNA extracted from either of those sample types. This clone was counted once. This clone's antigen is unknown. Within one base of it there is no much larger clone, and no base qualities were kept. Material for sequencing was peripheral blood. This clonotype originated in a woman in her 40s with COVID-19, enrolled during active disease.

In nucleotide form, the sequence is TGTGCCAGCAGTTACTCGGGCAGGGAAAACAATGAGCAGTTCTTC. It translates as CASSYSGRENNEQFF. The sequence links TRBV6-5 to TRBJ2-1, and perhaps TRBD1 as D gene, on 5 matching bases. The germline ends are 11 bases apart after V is trimmed by 0 bases and J by 5 bases. The CDR3, from cysteine to phenylalanine, totals 15 residues. Kept here is only the CDR3 DNA, which spans 45 bases and is read in frame from base 1. CDR1 and CDR2 were assigned from the germline V gene as MNHEY and SVGAGI.